This T cell receptor beta chain was recorded in a study of T cell responses to AZD1222 COVID-19 vaccine. Second-dose schedules of about 4 or about 12 weeks were combined. Method: immunoSEQ multiplex PCR; TCRdb's copy keeps in-frame clones and lacks some. The sample holds 55,000 to 70,000 clones; 85% to 90% are singletons and the top ten take roughly 6.1%. The V end was cut by 3 bases, the J end by 0 bases, with 12 bases between. This CDR3 has 16 residues. Germline lookup yields CDR1 KGHSH and CDR2 LQKENI. On this clone: Its cognate antigen is unknown.

Findings of the study overall: The repertoires were collected only after the peak T cell response.

The clonotype comes from an adult who received the AZD1222 COVID-19 vaccine. This chain connects TRBV18 to TRBJ2-4; no clear D gene. The sequenced sample was peripheral blood, obtained 28 days after the second AZD1222 dose. The CDR3 DNA follows: TGTGCCAGCTCACCCCTAACGGCCGTAGCCAAAAACATTCAGTACTTC. The encoded protein is CASSPLTAVAKNIQYF.